This T cell receptor beta chain was retrieved from a study of cytomegalovirus exposure and HLA in healthy donors. The PCR was carried out with 60 Vbeta primers and 13 Jbeta primers. Method: immunoSEQ multiplex PCR; TCRdb's copy keeps in-frame clones and lacks some. The top ten clones hold about 2.5% of a sample with tens of thousands of clones, approximately 81% of them seen once. Germline CDR1 and CDR2: SGHVS and FQNEAQ. The V gene end was trimmed by 5 bases and the J gene end by 3 bases; junction bases not matched to a gene: 6. The CDR3 is made up of 14 amino acids. The sequence was obtained from a man over 45 in good health and CMV-seronegative. V and J are TRBV7-8 and TRBJ1-1, with 7 bases identical to TRBD1. The sequencing sample was made of PBMCs. CDR3 sequence (DNA): TGTGCCAGCAGCATTCGACAGGGCTACACTGAAGCTTTCTTT. Residues: CASSIRQGYTEAFF.